The text below deals with one TCR beta chain. Its antigen is unknown. This sample was included in a study of T cells expressing NK-cell markers. Study findings and constraints: Top CD8+ clonotypes included the dominant CD3+CD56+NKG2C+ clonotypes in roughly 6 donors. For four donors, these clonotypes were likewise the leading ones in the CD3+CD56-NKG2C+ fraction.

There are 15 residues in the CDR3. One entry per CDR3 protein, without DNA, is what TCRdb gives after re-calling the 5' RACE reads. This sample's table has about 260,000 distinct CDR3 sequences. The sample consisted of blood T cells: a sorted CD56 or NKG2C T cell subset, CD4+ or CD8+ T cells, or bulk PBMC T cells (not recorded which). The receptor was derived from a man younger than 30 in good health. The V and J genes are TRBV12-3 or TRBV12-4 and TRBJ1-5; the TCRdb D gene call, TRBD1, has no DNA to confirm it. This chain's CDR3 is CASGQQGASNQPQHF.